Below are 29 T cell receptor beta chains sequenced from a single sample in a study of cytomegalovirus exposure and HLA in healthy donors. The PCR used 60 Vbeta and 13 Jbeta primers. Measured with immunoSEQ multiplex PCR; TCRdb has only the in-frame clones, and not every one. The repertoire holds around 140,000 clones, with approximately 84% as singletons. Sequenced input: PBMCs. These receptors all come from an older woman in good health and CMV-seropositive.

This clone was found a few times. The rearrangement uses TRBV30 and TRBJ2-7; D is unclear. Trimming left V 0 bases short and J 3 bases short, with 6 bases between. The CDR3 runs to 12 residues. Germline assignment: CDR1 GTSNPN and CDR2 SVGIG (reference sequence). The CDR3 DNA reads TGTGCCTGGAGTGTAGCGAACTACGAGCAGTACTTC. Its protein product is CAWSVANYEQYF.

The DNA for the CDR3 is TGTGCCAGCTCACCACTCTTCTCCTCGGTGTTTTCTCCTGACAGAACAGAGACCCAGTACTTC. Translated: CASSPLFSSVFSPDRTETQYF. J is TRBJ2-5 and V is TRBV18; a possible D gene is TRBD1 (5 bases). The length of the CDR3 is 21 residues. Germline CDR1 is KGHSH and CDR2 is LQKENI. V lost 1 base to trimming and J lost 4 bases, with 31 bases between them.

Here the CDR3 reads CATRPPTSSYEQYF. DNA for the CDR3: TGTGCCACTCGACCGCCGACTAGCTCCTACGAGCAGTACTTC. The chain couples TRBV10-3 to TRBJ2-7, with D tentatively TRBD2 (6 bases). The CDR3 is made up of 14 amino acids. Germline values: CDR1 ENHRY, CDR2 SYGVKD. V lost 10 bases and J lost 0, with 16 bases in between.

The chain has TRBV5-1 and TRBJ2-1; 11 bases align to TRBD2. V dropped 0 bases and J dropped 5; count of bases not matched to a gene: 16. Per germline, CDR1 SGHRS and CDR2 YFSETQ. CDR3 length: 20 amino acids. CDR3 sequence: CASSLVGPRAGLAANNEQFF. Here the CDR3 DNA reads TGCGCCAGCAGCTTGGTCGGTCCTCGGGCGGGACTAGCGGCCAACAATGAGCAGTTCTTC.

Only a few counts were recorded for this clone. This chain joins TRBV30 and TRBJ2-3; 9 nucleotides match TRBD2. Per the germline V gene, CDR1 is GTSNPN and CDR2 is SVGIG (reference sequence). CDR3 length equals 14 residues. V lost 0 bases and J lost 5; bases outside the gene matches: 3. CDR3 DNA sequence: TGTGCCTGGAGTGTAGCGGGAGGAGGAGATACGCAGTATTTT. Its translation is CAWSVAGGGDTQYF.

The chain recombines TRBV19 with TRBJ2-7, with D perhaps matching TRBD1 (5 bases). CDR3 length equals 14 residues. Trimming stripped 2 bases from V and 3 bases from J, with 11 bases between. Germline V gene lookup returns CDR1 LNHDA and CDR2 SQIVND (reference sequence). The CDR3 reads CASSIFGANYEQYF. In nucleotides, the CDR3 is TGTGCCAGTAGTATATTTGGGGCCAACTACGAGCAGTACTTC.

The gene calls are TRBV10-3 and TRBJ1-4; 7 nucleotides line up with TRBD1. Germline CDR1 and CDR2: ENHRY and SYGVKD. The ends lost 0 bases at V and 0 bases at J; junction bases unmatched: 13. This CDR3 spans 20 amino acids. In DNA, the CDR3 is TGTGCCATCAGTGAGTCGACTCGGCCCCCAGGGGGGTCAACTAATGAAAAACTGTTTTTT. This gives the protein CAISESTRPPGGSTNEKLFF.

V is TRBV13 and J is TRBJ2-7; tentatively, D is TRBD2 (6 bases). V lost 2 bases, J lost 2 bases, and 16 bases lay in between. The CDR3 contains 16 residues. Germline-derived CDR1 and CDR2 are PRHDT and FYEKMQ (reference sequence). CDR3 region: CASSLKGKGRPYEQYF. Here the CDR3 DNA reads TGTGCCAGCAGCTTAAAGGGGAAGGGGAGGCCCTACGAGCAGTACTTC.

This chain connects TRBV4-3 to TRBJ2-5; a possible D gene is TRBD1 (5 bases). This CDR3 is built from 15 residues. CDR1 is LGHNA, CDR2 YSLEER, per germline. V shed 0 bases and J shed 4 bases, with 12 bases lying between them. CDR3: CASSQDGAGPETQYF. The CDR3 region has the DNA TGCGCCAGCAGCCAAGATGGGGCAGGGCCAGAGACCCAGTACTTC.

This clone was recorded once. One end of the junction is discordant with germline, which a read error may explain. The sample holds other DNA sequences that translate to the same CDR3. The rearrangement uses TRBV15 and TRBJ1-1; the D gene is possibly TRBD1 (5 bases). The CDR3 has 14 amino acids. From germline, CDR1 is LNHNV and CDR2 YYDKDF (reference sequence). The CDR3 is CATMLGGQGTEAFF. CDR3 nucleotides: TGTGCCACCATGCTAGGAGGGCAGGGAACTGAGGCTTTCTTT.

The V and J genes are TRBV9 and TRBJ2-7; 8 nucleotides align to TRBD1. Germline V gives CDR1 SGDLS, CDR2 YYNGEE. The ends lost 4 bases at V and 3 bases at J; junction bases unmatched: 6. The CDR3 is 14 amino acids. CDR3 coding DNA: TGTGCCAGCAGCTACGGGACAGGCTTCTACGAGCAGTACTTC. Amino acid sequence: CASSYGTGFYEQYF.

The V and J genes are TRBV5-6 and TRBJ2-1; D is uncertain. The V end lost 1 base, the J end lost 0 bases, and 5 bases lay between the germline ends. The CDR3 extends over 14 amino acids. CDR1 and CDR2 (germline): SGHDT, YYEEEE. The CDR3 DNA follows: TGTGCCAGCAGCTTGTGGAGCTCCTACAATGAGCAGTTCTTC. Residues: CASSLWSSYNEQFF. Full variable domain (rest looked up from reference TRBV5-6 and TRBJ2-1): DAGVTQSPTHLIKTRGQQVTLRCSPKSGHDTVSWYQQALGQGPQFIFQYYEEEERQRGNFPDRFSGHQFPNYSSELNVNALLLGDSALYLCASSLWSSYNEQFFGPGTRLTVL.

The rearrangement joins TRBV4-3 to TRBJ2-7; tentatively, D is TRBD2 (5 bases). CDR3 length: 15 amino acids. CDR1 and CDR2 from the germline V gene are LGHNA and YSLEER. Trimming pared 0 bases from V and 3 bases from J, leaving 12 bases between. CDR3 DNA: TGCGCCAGCAGCCAAGACAGTGCGGGCAACTACGAGCAGTACTTC. It encodes CASSQDSAGNYEQYF.

The chain carries TRBV10-2 and TRBJ1-1, with D maybe TRBD1 (6 bases). V was clipped by 3 bases and J by 4 bases, with 9 bases between them. Germline CDR1 WSHSY, CDR2 SAAADI. This CDR3 contains 13 residues. The CDR3 protein is CASSEGGSTEAFF. The CDR3 nucleotides read TGCGCCAGCAGTGAAGGGGGAAGCACTGAAGCTTTCTTT.

The chain has TRBV5-1 and TRBJ2-1, with D perhaps matching TRBD1 (6 bases). This CDR3 has 13 amino acids. Trimming removed 5 bases from V and 7 bases from J, with 13 bases in between. Germline V CDR1 and CDR2: SGHRS, YFSETQ. The CDR3 sequence: CASRTGTANEQFF. The DNA of the CDR3 is TGCGCCAGCAGAACAGGGACGGCGAATGAGCAGTTCTTC.

The V call is TRBV28, the J call TRBJ1-1; D not certain. V shed 2 bases and J shed 1 base, with 17 bases lying between them. CDR3 length: 17 residues. Germline assignment: CDR1 MDHEN and CDR2 SYDVKM. The CDR3 sequence: CASSLPSGTPRNTEAFF. The CDR3 DNA sequence: TGTGCCAGCAGTTTACCCTCGGGAACGCCCAGGAACACTGAAGCTTTCTTT.

The chain joins TRBV7-9 to TRBJ2-5; no firm D call. Germline loops: CDR1 SEHNR, CDR2 FQNEAQ (reference sequence). The CDR3 has 14 amino acids. Trimming left V 3 bases short and J 0 bases short, with 8 bases between. This CDR3 is CASSFTANQETQYF. The CDR3 DNA reads as TGTGCCAGCAGCTTCACAGCTAACCAAGAGACCCAGTACTTC.

The J gene is TRBJ1-2, the V gene TRBV9; TRBD1 aligns across 9 bases. Unmatched junction bases numbered 1, after V lost 0 bases and J lost 7 bases. The CDR3 contains 13 residues. Per the germline V gene, CDR1 is SGDLS and CDR2 is YYNGEE. CDR3 coding DNA: TGTGCCAGCAGCGTAGAGGACAGGGGTGGCTACACCTTC. Translation gives CASSVEDRGGYTF.

The table lists this clone with a few counts. The V and J genes are TRBV5-8 and TRBJ2-4; the D gene is possibly TRBD2 (6 bases). Trimming left V 4 bases short and J 6 bases short, with 14 bases between. The length of the CDR3 is 14 residues. Germline-derived CDR1 and CDR2 are SGHTS and YDEGEE. CDR3 loop: CASSPGAGRNIQYF. The CDR3 DNA sequence: TGTGCCAGCAGCCCTGGTGCGGGGCGAAACATTCAGTACTTC.

The chain uses TRBV28 and TRBJ2-7; the match to TRBD1 covers 7 bases. Unmatched junction bases numbered 11, after V lost 5 bases and J lost 7 bases. Germline V CDR1 and CDR2: MDHEN, SYDVKM. This CDR3 is built from 14 residues. The CDR3 coding sequence is TGTGCCAGCAGTCTCCGTCGAGGGGGCTCTGAGCAGTACTTC. Encoded protein: CASSLRRGGSEQYF.

The rearrangement joins TRBV6-6 to TRBJ2-7, with TRBD1 identical over 7 bases. The V gene's germline CDR1 is MNHNY and CDR2 SVGAGI (reference sequence). This CDR3 is 14 amino acids long. The ends lost 6 bases at V and 3 bases at J; junction bases unmatched: 8. The CDR3 loop is CASSPQGTNYEQYF. In nucleotides, the CDR3 is TGTGCCAGCAGCCCACAGGGGACAAACTACGAGCAGTACTTC.

This sequence joins TRBV10-3 and TRBJ2-1; 7 bases match TRBD2. With V trimmed by 7 bases and J by 4 bases, 13 bases remained unmatched. The CDR3 covers 16 residues. Per the germline V gene, CDR1 is ENHRY and CDR2 is SYGVKD. This chain's CDR3 is CAINEAVGGLYNEQFF. CDR3 DNA: TGTGCCATCAACGAGGCGGTGGGAGGGCTGTACAATGAGCAGTTCTTC.

The CDR3 DNA reads as TGTGCCAGCAGCCCGGGGACAGGGGGCAGAGAGACCCAGTACTTC. It yields the protein CASSPGTGGRETQYF. The chain joins TRBV9 to TRBJ2-5; TRBD1 matches at 12 bases. The CDR3 runs 15 residues. Germline loops: CDR1 SGDLS, CDR2 YYNGEE. Unmatched junction bases numbered 5, after V lost 4 bases and J lost 4 bases. Drawing the rest from reference TRBV9 and TRBJ2-5, the complete variable domain is DSGVTQTPKHLITATGQRVTLRCSPRSGDLSVYWYQQSLDQGLQFLIQYYNGEERAKGNILERFSAQQFPDLHSELNLSSLELGDSALYFCASSPGTGGRETQYFGPGTRLLVL.

In this sample, this clone turned up once. An end of the junction differs from the germline gene, which may be a read error. This chain uses TRBV7-2 with TRBJ1-1; no definite D call. Germline CDR1 reads SGHTA; CDR2 reads FQGNSA. The CDR3 covers 14 residues. The CDR3 reads CAGSLGLMNTEAFF. CDR3 nucleotide sequence: TGTGCCGGCAGCCTCGGACTGATGAACACTGAAGCTTTCTTT.

This clone has more than one count but fewer than ten. The chain uses TRBV29-1 and TRBJ2-5; tentative D call: TRBD2 (5 bases). The CDR3 extends over 12 amino acids. Per the germline V gene, CDR1 is SQVTM and CDR2 is ANQGSEA. Trimming cost V 7 bases and J 7 bases, with 16 bases left between them. The CDR3 coding sequence is TGCAGCGGCCGGACGCGCGAGGGGACCCAGTACTTC. This encodes CSGRTREGTQYF.

This clone appeared once. The chain employs TRBV11-1 and TRBJ2-7, with a possible D match to TRBD1 (8 bases). The CDR3 loop spans 15 amino acids. Trimming shortened V by 5 bases and J by 2 bases, and 16 bases separated the two germline ends. CDR1 and CDR2 (germline): SGHAT, FQDESV (reference sequence). The CDR3 loop is CASSQDRAGAYEQYF. DNA of the CDR3: TGTGCCAGCAGCCAGGACAGGGCGGGGGCCTACGAGCAGTACTTC.

The table lists this clone with a few counts. The J gene is TRBJ2-1, the V gene TRBV6-1, with a possible D match to TRBD2 (6 bases). The CDR3 has 16 residues. Trimming shortened V by 3 bases and J by 8 bases, and 20 bases separated the two germline ends. Looked up from germline, CDR1 is MNHNS and CDR2 is SASEGT. The CDR3 bases are TGTGCCAGCAGTGACCCTAGCGCTTTGGTTCTCGATGAGCAGTTCTTC. It codes for CASSDPSALVLDEQFF.

This chain joins TRBV5-8 and TRBJ2-5; maybe TRBD1 (6 bases). The J call may not be correct, given that the DNA end is closer to TRBJ2-7. The germline gives CDR1 SGHTS, CDR2 YDEGEE. The CDR3 has 12 residues. CDR3 sequence (DNA): TGTGCCAGCAGGACCACAGGGTTCGAGCAGTACTTC. It yields the protein CASRTTGFEQYF.

This sequence joins TRBV10-1 and TRBJ2-3; possibly TRBD1 for D (8 bases). The V and J ends lost 8 bases and 2 bases respectively, with 23 bases between them. This CDR3 is built from 17 residues. CDR1 and CDR2 from the germline V gene are WNHNN and SYGVQD (reference sequence). The CDR3 is CASPRGRETHPTDTQYF. Here the CDR3 DNA reads TGCGCCAGCCCCAGGGGGCGGGAGACACACCCCACAGATACGCAGTATTTT.